These T cell receptor beta chains were read from a single sample in a study of T cell responses to AZD1222 COVID-19 vaccine. Profiled with immunoSEQ multiplex PCR; TCRdb holds only in-frame clones, not every one. The sample lists roughly 75,000 clones, around 90% occurring once. Material: peripheral blood, obtained 28 days after the second AZD1222 dose. Every receptor here comes from an adult who received the AZD1222 COVID-19 vaccine. Both conserved end residues are part of each CDR3. Fields, in order: D gene, J gene, clone size, V gene, CDR3 protein, CDR3 DNA. The D gene is left open where the match is weak. Size values are once, few and many counts, or a class for expanded clones, and some rows have none.

>TRBD1|TRBJ2-2|.|TRBV3-1/TRBV3-2
CASSQDRAGELFF
TGTGCCAGCAGTCAAGACAGGGCCGGGGAGCTGTTTTTT
>.|TRBJ1-6|.|TRBV28
CASSFVSPGDNSPLHF
TGTGCCAGCAGTTTTGTTTCGCCAGGGGACAATTCACCCCTCCACTTT
>TRBD1|TRBJ1-1|.|TRBV30
CARGQGEGWAFF
TGTGCCCGGGGACAGGGAGAGGGTTGGGCTTTCTTT
>TRBD1|TRBJ1-2|.|TRBV5-1
CASSLNRGNYGYTF
TGCGCCAGCAGCTTGAACAGGGGGAACTATGGCTACACCTTC
>.|TRBJ2-5|.|TRBV7-9
CASSLGDRKTQYF
TGTGCCAGCAGCTTAGGGGACCGGAAGACCCAGTACTTC
>TRBD1|TRBJ1-5|once|TRBV7-2
CASSSGQGGNQPQHF
TGTGCCAGCAGCTCGGGACAGGGCGGCAATCAGCCCCAGCATTTT
>.|TRBJ1-5|few|TRBV6-6
CASSYPGDRLNQPQHF
TGTGCCAGCAGTTACCCTGGCGACAGGCTTAATCAGCCCCAGCATTTT
>.|TRBJ2-2|.|TRBV6-2/TRBV6-3
CASSYSTGNTGELFF
TGTGCCAGCAGTTACTCGACAGGAAACACCGGGGAGCTGTTTTTT
>TRBD1|TRBJ2-7|.|TRBV5-1
CASSLNDRGFDEQYF
TGCGCCAGCAGTTTAAATGACAGGGGGTTCGACGAGCAGTACTTC
>TRBD2|TRBJ2-7|.|TRBV11-2
CASSILAGGYEQYF
TGTGCCAGCAGCATACTAGCGGGGGGGTACGAGCAGTACTTC
>TRBD1|TRBJ2-7|.|TRBV5-4
CASSSGTGGGYEQYF
TGTGCCAGCAGCTCCGGGACAGGGGGAGGCTACGAGCAGTACTTC
>TRBD1|TRBJ2-7|few|TRBV4-2
CASSQAGQGADEQYF
TGTGCCAGCAGCCAAGCTGGACAGGGGGCCGACGAGCAGTACTTC
>.|TRBJ2-1|.|TRBV14
CASSRGTSYNEQFF
TGTGCCAGCAGCCGAGGGACTTCCTACAATGAGCAGTTCTTC
>.|TRBJ2-5|.|TRBV18
CASSSPRVETQYF
TGTGCCAGCTCATCACCCAGGGTAGAGACCCAGTACTTC
>.|TRBJ2-7|.|TRBV6-5
CASSYRGSYEQYF
TGTGCCAGCAGTTATAGGGGATCCTACGAGCAGTACTTC
>.|TRBJ2-3|.|TRBV2
CASTQGDTQYF
TGTGCCAGCACGCAGGGGGATACGCAGTATTTT
>TRBD1|TRBJ1-6|.|TRBV7-2
CASSWSLGQNNSPLHF
TGTGCCAGCAGCTGGTCTTTGGGACAGAATAATTCACCCCTCCACTTT
>TRBD2|TRBJ2-7|.|TRBV5-1
CASSGEGTLREQYF
TGCGCCAGCAGCGGGGAGGGGACTCTCCGCGAGCAGTACTTC
>TRBD2|TRBJ2-5|once|TRBV7-9
CASSPGGKETQYF
TGTGCCAGCAGCCCGGGGGGAAAAGAGACCCAGTACTTC
>.|TRBJ1-2|.|TRBV3-1/TRBV3-2
CASSQDVSYGYTF
TGTGCCAGCAGCCAAGATGTCAGCTATGGCTACACCTTC
>.|TRBJ1-2|.|TRBV7-2
CASSATGGYGYTF
TGTGCCAGCAGCGCCACAGGTGGCTATGGCTACACCTTC
>.|TRBJ1-1|.|TRBV20-1
CSASRGAGGNTEAFF
TGCAGTGCTAGTCGCGGGGCTGGGGGGAACACTGAAGCTTTCTTT
>.|TRBJ1-6|.|TRBV10-3
CAIKGDGNNSPLHF
TGTGCCATCAAGGGAGACGGAAATAATTCACCCCTCCACTTT
>.|TRBJ2-7|.|TRBV3-1/TRBV3-2
CASSLQRNSYEQYF
TGTGCCAGCAGCCTCCAAAGGAACTCCTACGAGCAGTACTTC
>.|TRBJ1-2|.|TRBV4-1
CASSQDSLQATHNYGYTF
TGCGCCAGCAGCCAAGATTCCCTACAGGCAACTCATAACTATGGCTACACCTTC
>.|TRBJ2-7|.|TRBV7-2
CASSPWTRSFYEQYF
TGTGCCAGCAGCCCCTGGACGAGGTCGTTCTACGAGCAGTACTTC
>.|TRBJ1-3|.|TRBV29-1
CSPSSGNTIYF
TGCAGCCCGAGCTCTGGAAACACCATATATTTT
>.|TRBJ1-1|.|TRBV6-1
CASSDPGTWDTEAFF
TGTGCCAGCAGTGACCCCGGGACCTGGGACACTGAAGCTTTCTTT
>TRBD1|TRBJ1-2|.|TRBV6-5
CASSYDRDYGYTF
TGTGCCAGCAGCTACGACAGGGACTATGGCTACACCTTC
>.|TRBJ1-1|.|TRBV12-5
CASGRSQTPVIGAFF
TGTGCTAGTGGCCGCTCACAGACACCAGTCATCGGAGCTTTCTTT
>TRBD1|TRBJ1-6|.|TRBV7-2
CASSPRTGALHF
TGTGCCAGCAGCCCCCGGACAGGCGCCCTCCACTTT
>.|TRBJ1-6|.|TRBV27
CASSPRGTGNSPLHF
TGTGCCAGCAGCCCTAGAGGGACGGGCAATTCACCCCTCCACTTT
>.|TRBJ2-3|.|TRBV29-1
CSVEEGTDTQYF
TGCAGCGTTGAAGAAGGCACAGATACGCAGTATTTT
>TRBD1|TRBJ1-6|few|TRBV4-3
CASSQAGDRDNSPLHF
TGCGCCAGCAGCCAAGCTGGGGACAGGGATAATTCACCCCTCCACTTT
>.|TRBJ1-1|.|TRBV3-1/TRBV3-2
CASSLTVNTEAFF
TGTGCCAGCAGTCTTACAGTGAACACTGAAGCTTTCTTT
>.|TRBJ2-7|.|TRBV2
CASTVRGSSYEQYF
TGTGCCAGCACGGTTCGCGGGTCCTCCTACGAGCAGTACTTC
>.|TRBJ1-1|.|TRBV7-9
CASSFSGSNTEAFF
TGTGCCAGCAGCTTTTCAGGGAGCAACACTGAAGCTTTCTTT
>.|TRBJ1-6|.|TRBV6-5
CASSYSRDSYNSPLHF
TGTGCCAGCAGTTACTCACGGGACTCCTATAATTCACCCCTCCACTTT
>.|TRBJ2-7|.|TRBV2
CASTQGNEQYF
TGTGCCAGCACACAGGGAAACGAGCAGTACTTC
>.|TRBJ1-2|.|TRBV30
CACLEGLAGSYGYTF
TGTGCCTGTCTGGAGGGACTCGCAGGGTCCTATGGCTACACCTTC
>.|TRBJ1-6|.|TRBV30
CAWRVSDLPGSPLHF
TGTGCCTGGAGGGTATCGGACCTCCCCGGTTCACCCCTCCACTTT
>TRBD1|TRBJ2-5|.|TRBV6-5
CASRGTGETQYF
TGTGCCAGCAGGGGGACAGGGGAGACCCAGTACTTC